Each of the 22 T cell receptor beta chains below was sequenced from the same sample in a study of cytotoxic CD8 clonotypes in ibrutinib-treated CLL. TCRdb's copy holds only in-frame clones and misses some; the assay was immunoSEQ multiplex PCR. The data show around 250,000 clones, 70% seen once. The sequenced sample was PBMCs, obtained after 24 months of ibrutinib treatment. These receptors were collected from a human donor with chronic lymphocytic leukemia.

This chain connects TRBV7-6 to TRBJ2-1; 14 bases match TRBD2. The CDR3 consists of 19 residues. Germline CDR1 SGHVS, CDR2 FNYEAQ. With V trimmed by 1 base and J by 8 bases, 13 bases remained unmatched. The DNA of the CDR3 is TGTGCCAGCAGCTTAGACCCCCCCCGACTAGCGGGAGGGAGGGATGAGCAGTTCTTC. Translation gives CASSLDPPRLAGGRDEQFF.

The chain has TRBV18 and TRBJ2-7; 7 bases map to TRBD2. The CDR3 length is 14 residues. The V gene's germline CDR1 is KGHSH and CDR2 LQKENI. The J segment lost 4 bases and the V segment lost 3 bases, leaving 6 bases of the junction unmatched. The CDR3 bases are TGTGCCAGCTCACCGGGCGGGAGTTGGTACGAGCAGTACTTC. Its translation: CASSPGGSWYEQYF.

The chain joins TRBV4-3 to TRBJ2-1; 9 nucleotides line up with TRBD1. Germline CDR1 reads LGHNA; CDR2 reads YSLEER. V lost 0 bases to trimming and J lost 8 bases; unmatched junction nucleotides: 11. There are 17 residues in the CDR3. CDR3 amino acids: CASSQDPGTGYVDEQFF. CDR3 in DNA: TGCGCCAGCAGCCAAGATCCGGGGACAGGGTACGTTGATGAGCAGTTCTTC.

The CDR3 is CASTDRVYEQYF. The CDR3 DNA follows: TGTGCCAGCACCGACAGGGTTTACGAGCAGTACTTC. The gene calls are TRBV2 and TRBJ2-7; 7 positions agree with TRBD1. The CDR3 covers 12 residues. The V and J ends lost 7 bases and 4 bases, in that order; junction bases with no gene match: 4. Germline CDR1 SNHLY, CDR2 FYNNEI.

J is TRBJ1-4 and V is TRBV7-9; D remains ambiguous. This CDR3 has 15 amino acids. The V end was cut by 5 bases, the J end by 3 bases, with 13 bases between. Per the germline V gene, CDR1 is SEHNR and CDR2 is FQNEAQ (reference sequence). DNA for the CDR3: TGTGCCAGCAGCCTCAAATCAAGTGCTAATGAAAAACTGTTTTTT. It translates to CASSLKSSANEKLFF. Using reference TRBV7-9 and TRBJ1-4 for the parts outside the CDR3, the full variable domain is DTGVSQNPRHKITKRGQNVTFRCDPISEHNRLYWYRQTLGQGPEFLTYFQNEAQLEKSRLLSDRFSAERPKGSFSTLEIQRTEQGDSAMYLCASSLKSSANEKLFFGSGTQLSVL.

The chain combines TRBV13 with TRBJ1-2, with D perhaps matching TRBD1 (5 bases). Trimming shortened V by 3 bases and J by 5 bases, and 22 bases separated the two germline ends. Per the germline V gene, CDR1 is PRHDT and CDR2 is FYEKMQ (reference sequence). The CDR3 extends over 17 amino acids. CDR3 protein: CASSLGSTGTAFYGYTF. The CDR3, as DNA: TGTGCCAGCAGCTTGGGTAGCACCGGGACCGCTTTTTATGGCTACACCTTC.

The chain carries TRBV25-1 and TRBJ2-4; 8 nucleotides line up with TRBD1. The V segment lost 0 bases and the J segment 3 bases; nucleotides outside the gene matches: 1. Per germline, CDR1 MGHDK and CDR2 SYGVNS. The CDR3 sequence is 15 residues long. The CDR3 DNA reads TGTGCCAGCAGTGAATACGACAGGGGCAAAAACATTCAGTACTTC. It is translated as CASSEYDRGKNIQYF.

The chain recombines TRBV19 with TRBJ2-1; 7 bases line up with TRBD1. The trim removed 4 bases at V and 2 bases at J, leaving 8 bases unmatched. Germline V CDR1 and CDR2: LNHDA, SQIVND (reference sequence). The CDR3 extends over 16 amino acids. The CDR3: CASSRGRGFTYNEQFF. Written as DNA, the CDR3 is TGTGCCAGTAGTAGAGGCAGGGGGTTTACCTACAATGAGCAGTTCTTC.

The chain couples TRBV4-2 to TRBJ2-1; 10 bases match TRBD2. CDR1 and CDR2 from the germline V gene are LGHNA and YNFKEQ. With V trimmed by 3 bases and J by 6 bases, 14 bases remained unmatched. This CDR3 is built from 18 residues. The CDR3: CASSQESPLAGNSNEQFF. DNA of the CDR3: TGTGCCAGCAGCCAGGAGTCCCCACTAGCGGGAAATTCCAATGAGCAGTTCTTC.

The gene calls are TRBV29-1 and TRBJ2-3; tentatively, D is TRBD1 or TRBD2 (5 bases each). Germline CDR1 and CDR2: SQVTM and ANQGSEA. There are 14 residues in the CDR3. Trimming removed 4 bases from V and 4 bases from J, with 15 bases in between. The CDR3 DNA reads as TGCAGCGTTGCGGGGTCCAGGGATGCAGATACGCAGTATTTT. Translating it yields CSVAGSRDADTQYF.

This chain uses TRBV7-2 with TRBJ2-7; 7 bases match TRBD1. V lost 1 base to trimming and J lost 5 bases; unmatched junction nucleotides: 2. The germline gives CDR1 SGHTA, CDR2 FQGNSA. The CDR3 runs 13 residues. CDR3 DNA sequence: TGTGCCAGCAGCTTAGACAGGGGCGACGAGCAGTACTTC. This sequence encodes CASSLDRGDEQYF.

This sequence joins TRBV6-1 and TRBJ2-7, with no clear D. The CDR3 spans 13 residues. Trimming took off 7 bases at V and 0 bases at J, with 10 bases between the two ends. Germline V gives CDR1 MNHNS, CDR2 SASEGT. CDR3 nucleotides: TGTGCCAGCACTGCCCGATTCTCCTACGAGCAGTACTTC. Encoded protein: CASTARFSYEQYF.

The CDR3 loop is CASSLFKNTEAFF. The CDR3 DNA reads TGTGCCAGCAGCCTGTTTAAGAACACTGAAGCTTTCTTT. The rearrangement joins TRBV9 to TRBJ1-1; no definite D call. Germline V gene sequence: CDR1 SGDLS, CDR2 YYNGEE. The CDR3 runs 13 residues. V was shortened by 4 bases and J by 1 base, with 8 bases between the two germline ends.

The genes are TRBV15 and TRBJ1-2, with a weak D call TRBD1 (5 bases). The length of the CDR3 is 13 residues. The ends were cut back, 1 base at V and 7 bases at J, with 10 bases in the middle. Germline V CDR1 and CDR2: LNHNV, YYDKDF (reference sequence). CDR3 nucleotides: TGTGCCACCAGCAGAGGCCAGGGAAGTGGCTACACCTTC. Its protein is CATSRGQGSGYTF. The full variable domain, its missing parts supplied by reference TRBV15 and TRBJ1-2, is DAMVIQNPRYQVTQFGKPVTLSCSQTLNHNVMYWYQQKSSQAPKLLFHYYDKDFNNEADTPDNFQSRRPNTSFCFLDIRSPGLGDTAMYLCATSRGQGSGYTFGSGTRLTVV.

The V call is TRBV30, the J call TRBJ2-1; 8 nucleotides match TRBD2. Germline-derived CDR1 and CDR2 are GTSNPN and SVGIG (reference sequence). V was pared by 5 bases and J by 8 bases, with 11 bases of the junction left unmatched. The CDR3 is made up of 14 amino acids. CDR3 amino acids: CAWSLASGYDEQFF. The CDR3 region has the DNA TGTGCCTGGTCGTTGGCTAGCGGGTACGATGAGCAGTTCTTC.

V and J are TRBV15 and TRBJ2-1; no reliable D call. The germline V gene encodes CDR1 LNHNV and CDR2 YYDKDF (reference sequence). The V end lost 8 bases, the J end lost 4 bases, and 12 bases lay between the germline ends. This CDR3 is 13 amino acids long. In nucleotides, the CDR3 is TGTGCCACCGTAGGCAGGCTATACAATGAGCAGTTCTTC. It is translated as CATVGRLYNEQFF.

The rearrangement links TRBV7-3 to TRBJ2-7; D is unclear. CDR1 is SGHTA and CDR2 is FQGTGA in the germline V gene. The V end lost 3 bases, the J end lost 0 bases, and 12 bases lay between the germline ends. The CDR3 runs to 15 residues. In DNA, the CDR3 is TGTGCCAGCAGCTTCTCCGAAGGTACCTCCTACGAGCAGTACTTC. Translated, it gives CASSFSEGTSYEQYF.

The rearrangement uses TRBV15 and TRBJ1-1, with D possibly TRBD1 on 5 matching bases. The CDR3 extends over 16 amino acids. Deletions cut 3 bases from V and 0 bases from J, with 14 bases between. Germline V gene data show CDR1 as LNHNV and CDR2 as YYDKDF (reference sequence). The CDR3 sequence: CATSSLGGHLNTEAFF. As DNA, the CDR3 is TGTGCCACCAGCAGCCTAGGTGGACACCTGAACACTGAAGCTTTCTTT.

The CDR3 DNA sequence: TGTGCCAGCAGTTTACCGACGTCGGAGCTGTTTTTT. It is translated as CASSLPTSELFF. This sequence joins TRBV28 and TRBJ2-2, with D uncertain. Germline lookup yields CDR1 MDHEN and CDR2 SYDVKM. Trimming took 2 bases from V and 10 from J, leaving 8 bases between them. The CDR3 consists of 12 residues. Full variable domain (rest looked up from reference TRBV28 and TRBJ2-2): DVKVTQSSRYLVKRTGEKVFLECVQDMDHENMFWYRQDPGLGLRLIYFSYDVKMKEKGDIPEGYSVSREKKERFSLILESASTNQTSMYLCASSLPTSELFFGEGSRLTVL.

The V and J genes are TRBV7-9 and TRBJ2-7, with 10 bases matching TRBD2. J gave up 0 bases and V 5 bases, and 7 bases lay outside the gene matches. Germline CDR1 and CDR2: SEHNR and FQNEAQ (reference sequence). The CDR3 extends over 16 amino acids. The CDR3 coding sequence is TGTGCCAGCAGCCGACTAGCGGGTATCAGCTCCTACGAGCAGTACTTC. This codes for CASSRLAGISSYEQYF.

This clone was detected only a few times. The chain couples TRBV2 to TRBJ1-5, with D uncertain. The CDR3 is made up of 14 amino acids. The germline V gene encodes CDR1 SNHLY and CDR2 FYNNEI. V lost 0 bases to trimming and J lost 4 bases, with 7 bases between them. The CDR3 loop is CASSEASINQPQHF. The CDR3, as DNA: TGTGCCAGCAGTGAAGCTTCAATAAATCAGCCCCAGCATTTT.

The V call is TRBV7-8, the J call TRBJ1-5, with D maybe TRBD1 (6 bases). V was cut by 5 bases and J by 1 base, with 9 bases left in between. This CDR3 has 14 amino acids. CDR1 and CDR2 from the germline V gene are SGHVS and FQNEAQ. CDR3 DNA: TGTGCCAGCAGCCGTGACAGGAGCAATCAGCCCCAGCATTTT. This sequence encodes CASSRDRSNQPQHF.